Listed below are T cell receptor beta chains from one sample, sequenced in a study of cytomegalovirus exposure and HLA in healthy donors. Sequencing used immunoSEQ multiplex PCR; TCRdb keeps in-frame clones, though not all of them. The sample gives 170,000 or so clones, around 73% of which show up once; over 2% is in the top ten. The sequenced sample consisted of PBMCs. The receptors stem from a man between 60 and 75 years old in good health and CMV-seronegative. CDR3s include the opening cysteine and the closing phenylalanine or tryptophan. D genes are given only for firm matches.

D | J | V | CDR3 | DNA
TRBD1 | TRBJ2-7 | TRBV6-4 | CATRQGLEQYF | TGTGCCACTCGACAGGGTTTGGAGCAGTACTTC
NA | TRBJ2-7 | TRBV5-4 | CASAVRDGVEQYF | TGTGCCAGCGCTGTTCGTGACGGGGTTGAGCAGTACTTC
TRBD2 | TRBJ2-7 | TRBV6-1 | CASGRGASSYEQYF | TGTGCCAGCGGGCGGGGGGCCTCCTCCTACGAGCAGTACTTC
NA | TRBJ2-4 | TRBV29-1 | CSGQGGDIQYF | TGCAGCGGGCAGGGTGGGGACATTCAGTACTTC
TRBD2 | TRBJ2-7 | TRBV7-9 | CASSGDYDGNEQYF | TGTGCCAGCAGCGGGGACTATGATGGGAACGAGCAGTACTTC
TRBD1 | TRBJ1-4 | TRBV18 | CASSRTGGSGEKLFF | TGTGCCAGCTCAAGAACAGGGGGAAGTGGAGAAAAACTGTTTTTT
NA | TRBJ2-3 | TRBV7-2 | CASSLSGSDTDTQYF | TGTGCCAGCAGCCTCTCCGGGAGTGACACAGATACGCAGTATTTT
NA | TRBJ2-7 | TRBV5-1 | CASRAQGSGEQYF | TGCGCCAGCAGGGCGCAGGGGAGCGGCGAGCAGTACTTC
NA | TRBJ1-2 | TRBV6-1 | CASSESQVYGYPF | TGTGCCAGCAGTGAATCTCAGGTCTATGGCTACCCCTTC
TRBD2 | TRBJ2-5 | TRBV27 | CASSHLTGTRQETQYF | TGTGCCAGCAGCCACCTCACTGGGACTAGGCAAGAGACCCAGTACTTC
TRBD2 | TRBJ2-5 | TRBV6-6 | CASSPGVAGVETQYF | TGTGCCAGCAGCCCCGGGGTAGCGGGGGTGGAGACCCAGTACTTC
TRBD1 | TRBJ2-7 | TRBV6-1 | CASSALQGASYEQYF | TGTGCCAGCAGTGCCTTACAGGGGGCGTCCTACGAGCAGTACTTC
NA | TRBJ2-3 | TRBV2 | CASTGSQSLPSTDTQYF | TGTGCCAGCACAGGGTCCCAGTCCCTCCCTAGCACAGATACGCAGTATTTT